The 10 T cell receptor beta chains reported below all come from one sample, sequenced in a study of Graves' ophthalmopathy and Graves' hyperthyroidism. Transcripts of RNA were the source for amplifying TCR beta CDR3 regions. HTBI-primed RT-PCR formed the first round, and a multiplex PCR formed the second. TCRdb used MiXCR to reprocess the multiplex PCR reads, holding one entry per CDR3 protein. The profile shows roughly 160,000 distinct CDR3 sequences, over 35% of them singletons. Sequences were obtained from peripheral blood. Source of these receptors: a woman in her thirties or forties with Graves' ophthalmopathy.

This clonotype was found many times. The chain uses TRBV18 and TRBJ1-1; 9 nucleotides match TRBD1. Germline V gene data show CDR1 as KGHSH and CDR2 as LQKENI. Trimming at V came to 2 bases and at J to 5 bases, leaving 9 bases not matched to a gene. The CDR3 is made up of 16 amino acids. CDR3 residues: CASSPFGQGTGTEAFF. CDR3 coding DNA: TGTGCCAGCTCACCATTTGGACAGGGGACGGGGACTGAAGCTTTCTTT.

This sequence joins TRBV11-2 and TRBJ2-5; 8 bases map to TRBD1. The CDR3 extends over 14 amino acids. V shed 3 bases and J 5 bases; nucleotides not matched to a gene: 5. The V gene's germline CDR1 is SGHAT and CDR2 FQNNGV. The CDR3 spells CASSLDRAAETQYF. CDR3 in DNA: TGTGCCAGCAGCTTGGACAGGGCGGCGGAGACCCAGTACTTC.

This clonotype was recorded many times. The chain is built from TRBV6-1 and TRBJ2-7; the match to TRBD1 covers 7 bases. The germline V gene encodes CDR1 MNHNS and CDR2 SASEGT. V gave up 2 bases and J gave up 7 bases; unmatched junction bases: 8. This CDR3 region has 14 residues. The CDR3: CASSETGAPGEQYF. CDR3 in DNA: TGTGCCAGCAGTGAAACAGGGGCCCCCGGGGAGCAGTACTTC.

This clonotype came up many times. This chain links TRBV3-1 with TRBJ1-1, with D perhaps TRBD1 (6 bases). Trimming pared 5 bases from V and 4 bases from J, leaving 14 bases between. Germline V gene data show CDR1 as LGHDT and CDR2 as YNNKEL (reference sequence). CDR3 length equals 14 residues. Written as DNA, the CDR3 is TGTGCCAGCAGCGCAACAGGGCATGGCACTGAAGCTTTCTTT. Protein sequence: CASSATGHGTEAFF.

This clonotype was recorded at least ten times. The rearrangement uses TRBV14 and TRBJ1-2; D remains ambiguous. Trimming took off 1 base at V and 4 bases at J, with 13 bases between the two ends. The CDR3 has 15 amino acids. Germline V gene data show CDR1 as SGHDN and CDR2 as FVKESK. CDR3 nucleotide sequence: TGTGCCAGCAGCCAAGCCGGGTCAGGAGCCTATGGCTACACCTTC. Residues: CASSQAGSGAYGYTF.

This clonotype appeared many times. The chain employs TRBV2 and TRBJ1-1; D ambiguous. Germline V lookup: CDR1 SNHLY, CDR2 FYNNEI. The CDR3 spans 15 residues. Trimming left V 1 base short and J 1 base short, with 10 bases between. The CDR3 loop is CASSEGASGNTEAFF. The CDR3, as DNA: TGTGCCAGCAGTGAAGGGGCGAGTGGGAACACTGAAGCTTTCTTT.

The chain combines TRBV20-1 with TRBJ1-5; perhaps TRBD1 as D (5 bases). Trimming removed 3 bases from V and 2 bases from J, with 17 bases in between. The CDR3 is 16 residues long. Germline assignment: CDR1 DFQATT and CDR2 SNEGSKA (reference sequence). CDR3 bases: TGCAGTGCTAGTGGGGCAGAACCGAGGGGCAATCAGCCCCAGCATTTT. Amino acids: CSASGAEPRGNQPQHF.

This clonotype was counted a single time. This chain joins TRBV7-3 and TRBJ2-5; 7 bases fit TRBD2. Unmatched junction bases numbered 8, after V lost 5 bases and J lost 2 bases. Germline CDR1 and CDR2: SGHTA and FQGTGA. This CDR3 spans 15 amino acids. CDR3 protein: CASSPRAAGQETQYF. DNA of the CDR3: TGTGCCAGCAGCCCTCGGGCAGCGGGGCAAGAGACCCAGTACTTC.

There are many counts of this clonotype. CDR3 sequence: CASSQRQGGGNTEAFF. CDR3 in DNA: TGTGCCAGCAGCCAACGACAGGGGGGGGGAAACACTGAAGCTTTCTTT. The V call is TRBV7-8, the J call TRBJ1-1; 9 bases agree with TRBD1. J was trimmed by 2 bases and V by 5 bases; bases with no gene match: 9. The germline CDR1 and CDR2 sequences are SGHVS and FQNEAQ. The CDR3 runs to 16 residues.

This clonotype was observed many times. The chain is built from TRBV9 and TRBJ1-6; a possible D gene is TRBD1 (6 bases). From germline, CDR1 is SGDLS and CDR2 YYNGEE. V was shortened by 2 bases and J by 7 bases, with 10 bases between the two germline ends. The length of the CDR3 is 14 residues. This chain's CDR3 is CASSVGGGNSPLHF. The CDR3 bases are TGTGCCAGCAGCGTCGGGGGCGGGAATTCACCCCTCCACTTT.